This TCR beta chain was recorded in a study of monozygotic twins with inflammatory bowel disease. Overall study results and limits: Among patients, repertoires may have gained variability from differing immunosuppressive treatments. IBD patients share fewer clonotypes with other people than healthy twins do, especially with disease activity.

TCRdb reprocessed the 5' RACE reads and stores each CDR3 protein as one record, lacking DNA. This table lists approximately 340,000 distinct CDR3 sequences. The V gene's germline CDR1 is ENHRY and CDR2 SYGVKD. The CDR3 covers 13 residues. Remarks on this clonotype: As yet, its antigen is unknown.

The chain joins TRBV10-3 to TRBJ2-3. The receptor was derived from a human donor with ulcerative colitis or Crohn's disease, or a healthy co-twin of an affected twin (not recorded which). Material: blood. The CDR3 here is CAVEVRRVDTQYF.